This T cell receptor (beta chain) was profiled in a study of cytomegalovirus exposure and HLA in healthy donors. Whole-study findings and limits: In vitro experiments confirmed that three CMV-associated chains were specific for CMV antigens.

This CDR3 has 11 residues. Germline values: CDR1 SGDLS, CDR2 YYNGEE. As to this clone: What it binds is unknown. Mismatch with germline at one junction end may stem from a read error.

13 Jbeta primers and 60 Vbeta primers were used for the PCR. This table comes from immunoSEQ multiplex PCR, and its TCRdb copy is limited to in-frame clones, with some not included. The sample holds about 180,000 clones, around 77% seen once. The receptor was derived from a woman aged 25 to 45 in good health and CMV-seronegative. The chain recombines TRBV9 with TRBJ1-1; 11 bases fit TRBD1. Sequencing was performed on PBMCs. CDR3 DNA: TGTGCCAGCAGCGTAGGGGACAGGGGGGCCTTT. Translation gives CASSVGDRGAF.